The 2 T cell receptor beta chains in this list originate from one sample, sequenced in a study of identical twins. MiXCR, applied by TCRdb to the 5' RACE reads, yields one record per CDR3 protein. The sample yields about 920,000 distinct CDR3 sequences, 9% to 15% seen once. The same specimen was also included in a second study, on yellow fever vaccine responses in identical twins.

What was sequenced was PBMCs. The receptors were sampled from a woman under 30 in good health.

This chain uses TRBV2 with TRBJ2-1; possibly TRBD2 for D (6 bases). Trimming pared 2 bases from V and 2 bases from J, leaving 10 bases between. The CDR3 totals 15 residues. Germline-derived CDR1 and CDR2 are SNHLY and FYNNEI. CDR3 loop: CASSELAEAYNEQFF. CDR3 coding DNA: TGTGCCAGCAGTGAATTAGCGGAGGCCTACAATGAGCAGTTCTTC.

V is TRBV7-9 and J is TRBJ2-3; 9 nucleotides align to TRBD2. Germline CDR1 is SEHNR and CDR2 is FQNEAQ (reference sequence). V lost 3 bases to trimming and J lost 8 bases; unmatched junction nucleotides: 3. The CDR3 spans 13 residues. This CDR3 is CASSFRTSATQYF. CDR3 coding DNA: TGTGCCAGCAGCTTCAGGACTAGCGCTACGCAGTATTTT.